Following are 18 T cell receptor beta chains from one sample sequenced in a study of blood T cell repertoires in COVID-19. Produced via immunoSEQ multiplex PCR; TCRdb's table is partial and in-frame only. The sample includes approximately 91,000 clones, 76% of them seen just once. Sequenced sample: peripheral blood. These receptors originate from a man aged 65 to 79 with acute or convalescent COVID-19.

This chain uses TRBV2 with TRBJ1-1; D possibly corresponds to TRBD1 (6 bases). CDR1 is SNHLY, CDR2 FYNNEI, per germline. Trimming took 7 bases from V and 3 from J, leaving 15 bases between them. This CDR3 is 14 amino acids long. The CDR3, as DNA: TGTGCCAGCACCCAGGGGCCTGGGTACACTGAAGCTTTCTTT. Residues: CASTQGPGYTEAFF.

The CDR3 sequence is CASSLRTSGRIGETQYF. CDR3 in DNA: TGTGCCAGCAGTTTAAGGACTAGCGGGAGGATAGGGGAGACCCAGTACTTC. The chain carries TRBV28 and TRBJ2-5; 14 nucleotides match TRBD2. There are 17 residues in the CDR3. The V segment lost 2 bases and the J segment 5 bases; nucleotides outside the gene matches: 7. Germline loops: CDR1 MDHEN, CDR2 SYDVKM.

CDR3 DNA sequence: TGTGCCAGCAGCCCCCTTGCCCCGGGACAGGGGAAGAACACTGAAGCTTTCTTT. This codes for CASSPLAPGQGKNTEAFF. The chain couples TRBV7-8 to TRBJ1-1, with TRBD1 matching over 10 bases. V gave up 5 bases and J gave up 1 base; unmatched junction bases: 13. Looked up from germline, CDR1 is SGHVS and CDR2 is FQNEAQ. The CDR3 extends over 18 amino acids.

J is TRBJ2-1 and V is TRBV24-1, with D hard to call. CDR1 and CDR2 from the germline V gene are KGHDR and SFDVKD. This CDR3 is 13 amino acids long. The V and J ends lost 11 bases and 5 bases respectively, with 15 bases between them. The CDR3 region has the DNA TGTGCCATCGGGTCCATTCCGGACAATGAGCAGTTCTTC. It is translated as CAIGSIPDNEQFF.

This clone was seen only once. This rearrangement joins TRBV5-5 to TRBJ2-1; 7 bases line up with TRBD1. Per germline, CDR1 SGHKS and CDR2 YYEKEE (reference sequence). The length of the CDR3 is 13 residues. Trimming at V came to 4 bases and at J to 9 bases, leaving 7 bases not matched to a gene. In DNA, the CDR3 is TGTGCCAGCAGCGGCGACAGGGTTGGTGAGCAGTTCTTC. Translated: CASSGDRVGEQFF.

V gene TRBV2 combines with J gene TRBJ1-1, with a tentative D call TRBD1 (6 bases). CDR1 is SNHLY and CDR2 is FYNNEI in the germline V gene. Between the trimmed V and J ends, which lost 8 bases and 1 base, there was a span of 11 bases. The length of the CDR3 is 13 residues. The CDR3 region has the DNA TGTGCCAGCCACAGGGATTCGAACACTGAAGCTTTCTTT. It specifies CASHRDSNTEAFF.

This chain uses TRBV12-3 or TRBV12-4 with TRBJ1-5, with a possible D match to TRBD1 (6 bases). Trimming stripped 8 bases from V and 5 bases from J, with 13 bases between. CDR3 length equals 13 residues. The CDR3 DNA sequence: TGTGCCAGCCGCAGGGGCCGGGATCAGCCCCAGCATTTT. This encodes CASRRGRDQPQHF.

J is TRBJ1-5 and V is TRBV6-5, with D maybe TRBD1 (6 bases). The CDR3 has 13 amino acids. In germline, CDR1 is MNHEY, CDR2 SVGAGI. Between the trimmed V and J ends, which lost 4 bases and 7 bases, there was a span of 11 bases. The CDR3 bases are TGTGCCAGCAGTTCCGTACAGGGACAGCCCCAGCATTTT. It translates to CASSSVQGQPQHF.

The genes are TRBV5-6 and TRBJ1-2; 10 nucleotides agree with TRBD1. After removal of 3 bases from V and 8 bases from J, the junction contained 10 bases not matched to a gene. Germline CDR1 reads SGHDT; CDR2 reads YYEEEE. The CDR3 contains 15 residues. The CDR3 DNA reads as TGTGCCAGCAGCTCGACAGGGGGCGCGCCTGGAGGCTACACCTTC. Translated: CASSSTGGAPGGYTF.

This clone was observed a handful of times. The genes are TRBV19 and TRBJ2-2, with D possibly TRBD1 on 5 matching bases. V was cut by 0 bases and J by 5 bases, with 7 bases left in between. Germline V gives CDR1 LNHDA, CDR2 SQIVND (reference sequence). The CDR3 consists of 14 residues. This CDR3 is CASSIDQGTGELFF. DNA of the CDR3: TGTGCCAGTAGTATAGATCAGGGAACCGGGGAGCTGTTTTTT.

The chain is built from TRBV6-4 and TRBJ1-1; 8 positions match TRBD1. The CDR3 extends over 14 amino acids. The V segment lost 2 bases and the J segment 5 bases; nucleotides outside the gene matches: 4. The germline V gene encodes CDR1 MRHNA and CDR2 SNTAGT. The chain's CDR3 is CASSDTDRATEAFF. In nucleotides, the CDR3 is TGTGCCAGCAGTGACACGGACAGGGCGACTGAAGCTTTCTTT.

The chain joins TRBV11-2 to TRBJ2-7, with D perhaps matching TRBD1 (5 bases). Germline V gene data show CDR1 as SGHAT and CDR2 as FQNNGV. Trimming cost V 0 bases and J 0 bases, with 9 bases left between them. This CDR3 region has 15 residues. Here the CDR3 reads CASSLDTTDSYEQYF. The CDR3 nucleotides read TGTGCCAGCAGCTTAGATACGACAGACTCCTACGAGCAGTACTTC. Complete variable domain (other parts from reference TRBV11-2 and TRBJ2-7): EAGVAQSPRYKIIEKRQSVAFWCNPISGHATLYWYQQILGQGPKLLIQFQNNGVVDDSQLPKDRFSAERLKGVDSTLKIQPAKLEDSAVYLCASSLDTTDSYEQYFGPGTRLTVT.

The chain combines TRBV6-5 with TRBJ2-7; possible D gene TRBD1, 5 bases. This CDR3 has 13 residues. Germline CDR1 is MNHEY and CDR2 is SVGAGI. V was shortened by 10 bases and J by 6 bases, with 19 bases between the two germline ends. DNA of the CDR3: TGTGCCACCCTCTCAGGGTGGTTCGGCGAGCAGTACTTC. Translated: CATLSGWFGEQYF.

The chain uses TRBV2 and TRBJ2-2, with D possibly TRBD2 on 5 matching bases. Germline V gives CDR1 SNHLY, CDR2 FYNNEI. This CDR3 is built from 15 residues. The V and J ends lost 4 bases and 7 bases respectively, with 16 bases between them. Here the CDR3 reads CASSGRPSGIGELFF. The CDR3 bases are TGTGCCAGCAGTGGACGACCATCCGGGATCGGGGAGCTGTTTTTT.

The chain carries TRBV30 and TRBJ1-5; 7 bases align to TRBD1. The CDR3 covers 14 residues. The V gene's germline CDR1 is GTSNPN and CDR2 SVGIG (reference sequence). The V segment lost 0 bases and the J segment 6 bases; nucleotides outside the gene matches: 5. CDR3 residues: CAWSVTGNSQPQHF. The CDR3 coding sequence is TGTGCCTGGAGTGTGACAGGGAATAGTCAGCCCCAGCATTTT.

The V gene is TRBV6-1, the J gene TRBJ1-4; no clear D gene. V was trimmed by 5 bases and J by 1 base, leaving 11 bases between them. Germline CDR1 is MNHNS and CDR2 is SASEGT. The CDR3 is 15 amino acids. CDR3 sequence: CASSPASGTNEKLFF. DNA for the CDR3: TGTGCCAGCAGTCCTGCTAGCGGAACTAATGAAAAACTGTTTTTT.

This clone was observed a handful of times. This chain connects TRBV7-8 to TRBJ1-5; D gene unclear. Deletions cut 5 bases from V and 2 bases from J, with 16 bases between. Germline CDR1 and CDR2: SGHVS and FQNEAQ. The CDR3 runs to 16 residues. Here the CDR3 reads CASSLGEGRGNQPQHF. In DNA, the CDR3 is TGTGCCAGCAGCCTAGGAGAGGGAAGGGGCAATCAGCCCCAGCATTTT.

This chain connects TRBV24-1 to TRBJ2-7, with 8 bases matching TRBD1. With V trimmed by 5 bases and J by 4 bases, 15 bases remained unmatched. The CDR3 extends over 17 amino acids. Germline V lookup: CDR1 KGHDR, CDR2 SFDVKD. The CDR3 bases are TGTGCCACCAGTGCCTTGGACAGGGAAGGGCTATATTACGAGCAGTACTTC. Translation: CATSALDREGLYYEQYF.